The source of this TCR beta chain is a study of human T cells and chemical hapten exposure (dated by TCRdb to the early 2020s). Regarding the complete study: For sensitization, 2% DPC in acetone was applied to a roughly 2 cm by roughly 2 cm area of upper inner arm skin. This study followed changes in the peripheral blood TCR repertoire in vivo during primary and secondary sensitization of alopecia patients to the hapten diphenylcyclopropenone (DPC). Patch testing was performed on the upper back with Finn chambers containing 0.01% DPC, and the patch tests were scored after 6 days according to International Contact Dermatitis Research Group standards. Blood samples were taken from patients before sensitization (week 0) and at 2, 6 and about 24 weeks after DPC sensitization. The libraries were sequenced as a pool, and the TCR yield per sample differed mostly because of small variations in library volumes within the pool. Blood for TCR sequencing was provided by twenty-nine alopecia patients at one to four time points (pre-sensitization, 2, 6 and 24 weeks). The patient cohort, mostly female, included alopecia areata with under or over 50% scalp involvement, alopecia totalis and alopecia universalis. Patients additionally received weekly therapeutic DPC doses to the scalp throughout the roughly 25-week study period.

General findings and caveats noted by the study authors: Expanded TCRs formed significantly more large CDR3 similarity clusters than pre-sensitization or healthy control sets, consistent with antigen-driven responses. Repeated subsampling changed both the strength of the expansion versus patch-test correlation and the threshold at which that correlation became significant. Patch test score was positively correlated with the number of PT1 expanded TCRs, with significance at thresholds 8, 16 and 32 but not at 4. Alopecia, a presumed autoimmune disease, was present in all patients, so the immune response of the patients might differ from that of healthy individuals. The number of TCRs above 1 in 1000 frequency did not change with DPC sensitization; there was no evidence of global repertoire structure alterations.

Library preparation employed RACE. The instrument was a NextSeq 500. Library preparation attached unique molecular identifiers to individual cDNA molecules for quantitative, reproducible TCR counting. For every blood RNA sample, sequencing covered both the TCR alpha and TCR beta chains. Per the source publication's procedure: A median of approximately 96,000 TCRs per sample was observed, with a range of about 20,000 to 690,600. The Decombinator software suite was used to annotate the V, J and CDR3 of the TCR reads. Every sample was subsampled to the same number of TCRs (28,000) for the PS versus PT1 abundance plots. Expanded TCRs were defined as absent before sensitization and observed at least eight times at the 2-week time point. TCRdb redid the processing of the public reads, applying fastp at Q25 and MiXCR, and retained in-frame beta chains. CDR3 protein sequences are deduplicated, and each keeps its most common genes and DNA. TCRdb, not the authors, supplied the V and J calls. For this sample there are some 360,000 distinct CDR3 sequences; roughly 5% appear just once. The ten most abundant clones make up 2.6% of the sample.

This clonotype was seen ten or more times. Its binding antigen is unknown. Base qualities were left out, and no much larger clone turns up one base away. Taken from cysteine to phenylalanine, the CDR3 has 17 residues. The CDR3 DNA has 51 bases and is translated from base 1. Relative to germline, V is 4 bases shorter and J is 3 bases shorter, with 19 bases between their ends. From the germline V gene, CDR1 is SGHAT and CDR2 is FQNNGV. What this sample's time point label stands for: pre-sensitization, week 0. This specimen's treatment or condition label, per the study, means: therapeutic diphenylcyclopropenone sensitization with weekly scalp DPC. At each patch-test visit, blood was drawn before the patch test was applied. Eligible patients were aged 18 to 70, diagnosed with alopecia, deemed suitable for DPC therapy, and excluded if pregnant. Total RNA was extracted from unfractionated whole blood collected in Tempus Blood RNA tubes.

The TCR originated in a woman between 45 and 60 years old with alopecia areata. Some clones in this sample may be carry-over from other donors' samples. The chain uses TRBV11-2 and TRBJ2-1; the D region may be TRBD1 or TRBD2, each matching 5 bases equally. The sample was whole blood, taken in connection with sensitization to the hapten diphenylcyclopropenone (DPC). The DNA sequence reads TGTGCCAGCAGCTCGTACCCGGGACCAGAAGACTACAATGAGCAGTTCTTC. It codes for CASSSYPGPEDYNEQFF.